Sequencing of this T cell receptor beta chain was carried out in a study of shared clonotypes between healthy human individuals. The overall study: Used for every donor were three CD4 naive, three CD4 memory, two CD8 naive and one CD8 memory plate. Regarding the study as a whole: The study found lower generation probabilities in non-shared clonotypes than in those shared by all four donors. In general, naive subsets displayed greater estimated richness than memory subsets did.

Free of recent acute infections or vaccinations, the donors were healthy HIV-negative adults. In regard to this clone: Its antigen is currently unknown.

This table comes from immunoSEQ multiplex PCR, and its TCRdb copy is limited to in-frame clones, with some not included. This table has some 2,500,000 clones, 85% to 95% appearing once. After removal of 8 bases from V and 1 base from J, the junction contained 13 bases not matched to a gene. Per the germline V gene, CDR1 is MGHDK and CDR2 is SYGVNS. The CDR3 is 16 residues long. The rearrangement uses TRBV25-1 and TRBJ1-1; TRBD1 matches at 7 bases. This receptor was obtained from a man between 18 and 35 years old in good health. Some clones in this sample may be carry-over from other donors' samples. Sequencing was done on a sample of naive CD4+ T cells from PBMCs. Subset specified: CD45RA+ positively selected. The CDR3 nucleotides are TGTGCCAGCGGGGGGGCTACGGGACAGAAGAACACTGAAGCTTTCTTT. This sequence encodes CASGGATGQKNTEAFF. The full variable domain, its missing parts supplied by reference TRBV25-1 and TRBJ1-1, is EADIYQTPRYLVIGTGKKITLECSQTMGHDKMYWYQQDPGMELHLIHYSYGVNSTEKGDLSSESTVSRIRTEHFPLTLESARPSHTSQYLCASGGATGQKNTEAFFGQGTRLTVV.